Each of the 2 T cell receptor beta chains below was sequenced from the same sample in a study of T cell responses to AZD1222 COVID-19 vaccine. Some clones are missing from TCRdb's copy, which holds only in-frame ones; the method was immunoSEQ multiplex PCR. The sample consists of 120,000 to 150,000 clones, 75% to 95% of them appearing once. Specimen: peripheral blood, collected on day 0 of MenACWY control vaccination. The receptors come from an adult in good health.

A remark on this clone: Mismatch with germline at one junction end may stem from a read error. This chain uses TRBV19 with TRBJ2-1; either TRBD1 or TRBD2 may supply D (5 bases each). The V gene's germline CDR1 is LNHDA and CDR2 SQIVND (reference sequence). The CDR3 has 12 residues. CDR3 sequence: CASSMAQGNGVF. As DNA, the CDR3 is TGTGCCAGTAGTATGGCCCAGGGTAACGGGGTCTTC.

Written as DNA, the CDR3 is TGCGCCAGCAGCCAGGGGGGCCGGGGGCGATTGACCAAAAACATTCAGTACTTC. Amino acid sequence: CASSQGGRGRLTKNIQYF. This rearrangement joins TRBV4-1 to TRBJ2-4; D is tentatively TRBD1 or TRBD2 (6 bases each). CDR3 length: 18 residues. V lost 3 bases, J lost 2 bases, and 20 bases lay in between. The V gene's germline CDR1 is MGHRA and CDR2 YSYEKL.